This paragraph reports one TCR beta chain. Antigen specificity is unknown. Using a FACSAria, the CD4+ and CD8+ T cells were sorted from the PBMCs. The CDR3 consists of 11 residues. Deletions cut 6 bases from V and 3 bases from J, with 6 bases between. Germline CDR1 MNHEY, CDR2 SVGAGI. The data were taken from a study of CD8+ T cells in alopecia areata. Whole-study findings and limits: Mouse data revealed clearer TCR sharing than patient data did, a gap possibly tied to HLA.

The sequencing template was cDNA reverse transcribed from extracted RNA. Assay used: immunoSEQ multiplex PCR; TCRdb lists only in-frame clones, some missing. Of about 250,000 clones in the sample, roughly 69% were seen once. The clonotype was recovered from a human donor with alopecia areata. The chain carries TRBV6-5 and TRBJ2-7, with D possibly matching TRBD1 (5 bases). This specimen consisted of CD4+ T cells sorted from blood, obtained at week 0. CDR3 region: CASSDSYEQYF. CDR3 sequence (DNA): TGTGCCAGCAGCGACAGCTACGAGCAGTACTTC.